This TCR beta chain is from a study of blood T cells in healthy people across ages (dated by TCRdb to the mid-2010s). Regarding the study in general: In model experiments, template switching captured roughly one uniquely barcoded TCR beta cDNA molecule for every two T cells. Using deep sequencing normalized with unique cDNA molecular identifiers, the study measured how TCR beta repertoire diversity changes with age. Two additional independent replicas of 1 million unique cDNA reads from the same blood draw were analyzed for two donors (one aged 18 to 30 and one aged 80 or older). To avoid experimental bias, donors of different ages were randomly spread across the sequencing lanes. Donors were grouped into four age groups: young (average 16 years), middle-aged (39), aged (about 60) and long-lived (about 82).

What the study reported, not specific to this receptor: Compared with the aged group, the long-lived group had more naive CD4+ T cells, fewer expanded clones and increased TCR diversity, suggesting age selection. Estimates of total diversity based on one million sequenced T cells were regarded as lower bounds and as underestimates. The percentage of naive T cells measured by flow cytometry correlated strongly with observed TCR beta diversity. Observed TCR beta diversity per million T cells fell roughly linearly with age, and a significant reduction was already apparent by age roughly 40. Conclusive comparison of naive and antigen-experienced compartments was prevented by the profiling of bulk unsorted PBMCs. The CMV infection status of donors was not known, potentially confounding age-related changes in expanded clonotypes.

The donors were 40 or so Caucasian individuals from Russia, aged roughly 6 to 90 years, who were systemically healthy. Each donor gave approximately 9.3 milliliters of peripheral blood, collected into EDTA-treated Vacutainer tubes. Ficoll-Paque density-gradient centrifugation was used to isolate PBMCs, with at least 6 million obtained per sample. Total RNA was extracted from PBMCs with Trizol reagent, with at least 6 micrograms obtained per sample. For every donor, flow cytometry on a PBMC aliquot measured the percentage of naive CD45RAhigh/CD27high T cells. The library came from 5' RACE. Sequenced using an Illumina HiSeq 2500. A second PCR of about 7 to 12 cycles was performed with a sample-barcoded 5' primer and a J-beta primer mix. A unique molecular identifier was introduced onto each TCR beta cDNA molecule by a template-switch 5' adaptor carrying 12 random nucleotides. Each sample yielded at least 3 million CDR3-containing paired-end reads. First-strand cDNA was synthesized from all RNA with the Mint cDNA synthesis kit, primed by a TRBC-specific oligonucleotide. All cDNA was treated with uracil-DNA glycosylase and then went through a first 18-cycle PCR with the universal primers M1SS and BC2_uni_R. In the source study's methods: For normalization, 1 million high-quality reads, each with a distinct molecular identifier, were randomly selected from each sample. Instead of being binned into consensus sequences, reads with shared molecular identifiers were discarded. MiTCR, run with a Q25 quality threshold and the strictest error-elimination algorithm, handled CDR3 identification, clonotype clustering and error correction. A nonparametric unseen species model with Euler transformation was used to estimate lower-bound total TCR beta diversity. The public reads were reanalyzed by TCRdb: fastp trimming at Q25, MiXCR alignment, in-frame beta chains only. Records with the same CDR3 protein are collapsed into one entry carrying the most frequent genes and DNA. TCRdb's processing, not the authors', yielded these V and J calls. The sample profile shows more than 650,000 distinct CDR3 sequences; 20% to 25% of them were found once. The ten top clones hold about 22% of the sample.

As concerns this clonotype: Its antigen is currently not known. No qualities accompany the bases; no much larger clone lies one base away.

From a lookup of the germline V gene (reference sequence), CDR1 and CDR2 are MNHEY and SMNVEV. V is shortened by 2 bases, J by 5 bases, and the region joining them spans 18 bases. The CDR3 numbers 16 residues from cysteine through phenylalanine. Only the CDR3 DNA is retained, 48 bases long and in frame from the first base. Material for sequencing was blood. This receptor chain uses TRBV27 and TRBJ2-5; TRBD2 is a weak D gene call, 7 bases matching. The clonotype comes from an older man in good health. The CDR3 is CASSLRRLGGGETQYF. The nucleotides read TGTGCCAGCAGTTTACGTCGATTGGGGGGGGGCGAGACCCAGTACTTC.